This TCR beta chain was identified in a study of shared clonotypes between healthy human individuals. As for this clone: Its antigen is unidentified.

Notes on the study in general: Rarefaction analysis demonstrated incomplete sorted-subset sequencing notwithstanding large depth. Clonotypes shared by all four sorted-subset donors had higher generation probabilities than non-shared clonotypes.

Clones were read by immunoSEQ multiplex PCR, and TCRdb kept only the in-frame ones, dropping some. Found here are approximately 2,000,000 clones, 80% to 95% of them singletons; the top ten hold approximately 0.39%. Germline V CDR1 and CDR2: MNHEY, SMNVEV (reference sequence). V lost 4 bases and J 3 bases, leaving 22 bases between the germline ends. This CDR3 is 17 amino acids long. The chain links TRBV27 to TRBJ2-7, with D perhaps matching TRBD1 (7 bases). The sequence derives from a man aged 18 to 35 in good health. Some clones in this sample may be carry-over from other donors' samples. The material sequenced was naive CD4+ T cells from PBMCs. The subset is: CD45RA+ positively selected. CDR3 amino acids: CASSSESSPRGVYEQYF. CDR3 in DNA: TGTGCCAGCAGTTCCGAATCTTCTCCCAGGGGGGTCTACGAGCAGTACTTC.